These 2 T cell receptor beta chains share one sample of origin, sequenced in a study of technical replicates of blood from several donors. Here immunoSEQ multiplex PCR was the method, and the copy in TCRdb shows in-frame clones only, minus some. The profile shows over 70,000 clones, over 85% of them singletons. Sample: T cells isolated from PBMCs. The receptors originated from a human donor in good health.

This sequence joins TRBV27 and TRBJ2-7, with 9 bases matching TRBD2. V was pared by 6 bases and J by 1 base, with 4 bases of the junction left unmatched. The CDR3 sequence is 14 residues long. CDR1 MNHEY and CDR2 SMNVEV come from the germline V gene (reference sequence). Written as DNA, the CDR3 is TGTGCCAGCAGCCGGACTAGCGAGTCCTACGAGCAGTACTTC. Translation gives CASSRTSESYEQYF.

V usage is TRBV20-1 and J usage is TRBJ2-3; TRBD2 is a possible D gene (5 bases). Trimming left V 7 bases short and J 1 base short, with 6 bases between. The CDR3 consists of 11 residues. CDR1 is DFQATT, CDR2 SNEGSKA, per germline (reference sequence). CDR3 region: CSEEGTDTQYF. The CDR3 bases are TGCAGTGAGGAGGGCACAGATACGCAGTATTTT.